This T cell receptor beta chain comes out of a study of cytomegalovirus exposure and HLA in healthy donors. Whole-study findings and limits: TCR beta sequences reportedly predicted most subjects' HLA-A and HLA-B alleles accurately.

Vbeta (60) and Jbeta (13) primers were used in the PCR. Sequenced by immunoSEQ multiplex PCR; TCRdb stores in-frame clones only, minus some. The table shows 150,000 or so clones, with almost 80% occurring only once. Remarks on this clone: What it binds is unknown.

Looked up from germline, CDR1 is MNHEY and CDR2 is SMNVEV (reference sequence). With V trimmed by 6 bases and J by 4 bases, 15 bases remained unmatched. The CDR3 is 17 amino acids. This receptor was identified in a male donor in good health and CMV-seronegative. The chain links TRBV27 to TRBJ2-7; the match to TRBD2 covers 10 bases. Input material: PBMCs. In DNA form, the CDR3 reads TGTGCCAGCAGCCCCCGGGGAGGAGCGGGAGGGCCGTACGAGCAGTACTTC. It encodes CASSPRGGAGGPYEQYF.